This T cell receptor beta chain was recovered during a study of blood T cell repertoires in COVID-19 (dated by TCRdb to the early 2020s). Looking at the study overall: Samples covering the acute and convalescent phases of COVID-19 were provided by collaborators in the United States, Italy and Spain. Where available, HLA class I and class II types were taken from metadata supplied by the sample provider and were not determined by assay-based typing. The material from the prospective study consisted of cDNA or gDNA derived from T cells, B-cell-depleted T cells, or PBMCs. Nearly every sample came with metadata listing a de-identified subject ID, COVID-19 status, age in years and sex. Samples were obtained from the ongoing ImmuneRACE study (first 160 participants) and from approximately 1,200 subjects provided by 6 global collaborators. The repertoires were made available in a free public database intended to serve as a resource for research on the immune response to SARS-CoV-2. Deeply sampled blood TCRbeta repertoires from subjects exposed to, actively infected with, or recovered from COVID-19 were included in the dataset.

CDR1 and CDR2, per the germline V gene, are KGHSH and LQKENI. From cysteine to phenylalanine, the CDR3 is 16 amino acids long. Here the CDR3 DNA is all that survives: 48 bases in frame from base 1. Trimming accounts for 0 bases at V and 3 bases at J, while the number of junction bases matched to no gene is 5. General study outcomes and caveats: Clinical and demographic metadata were provided uncurated, with the amount varying by source and participant.

Enrolling through a virtual design, the prospective study's participants ranged in age from roughly 18 to 95 years and lived across roughly 24 United States geographic areas. Cohort assignment in the prospective study relied on participant-reported clinical history from a screening survey and a study questionnaire. In the prospective study, whole blood, serum and a nasopharyngeal or oropharyngeal swab were collected from each participant by mobile phlebotomists. Over a roughly two-month period, participants in the prospective study had the option of providing additional blood draws and questionnaires. Before DNA extraction, blood samples from the prospective study were shipped at room temperature or frozen. Details on this clone: What this receptor recognizes is not known. No quality values exist for individual bases; no much larger clone is one base distant.

TCRbeta CDR3 regions were amplified from genomic DNA by means of the immunoSEQ Assay, a bias-controlled multiplex PCR. In the source study's methods: Nucleated cell counts per sample were estimated from amplification of reference gene primers within the assay. Sequence reads were collapsed and filtered to measure the absolute abundance of every unique TCRbeta CDR3 rearrangement. Productive Simpson clonality was computed per sample as the square root of Simpson's diversity index over productive rearrangements. The table was pulled from immuneACCESS by TCRdb, which kept in-frame rearrangements only. Such tables lose some clones; where checked, under half of the loss comes from unresolved V genes, and the rest has no known cause. V, J and clone size are taken as reported in that table, and D and trimming were inferred from the DNA itself. The sample records a few hundred thousand clones, around nine tenths of which are singletons. The ten biggest clones cover roughly 15% of the sample.

This sequence originates from a woman between 45 and 60 years old with acute COVID-19. The sequence is built from TRBV18 and TRBJ2-1; TRBD2 matches 7 bases in the middle. What was sequenced was PBMCs or T cells enriched from blood (not recorded which). CDR3 loop: CASSPPSREGYNEQFF. At the DNA level, the sequence is TGTGCCAGCTCACCACCGTCCAGGGAGGGCTACAATGAGCAGTTCTTC.